This T cell receptor (beta chain) was retrieved from a study of T cell responses to AZD1222 COVID-19 vaccine. Profiled with immunoSEQ multiplex PCR; TCRdb holds only in-frame clones, not every one. This sample yields around 200,000 clones, of which around 90% are seen a single time; roughly 7.7% belongs to the top ten. V was pared by 2 bases and J by 0 bases, with 5 bases of the junction left unmatched. Germline lookup yields CDR1 SGHRS and CDR2 YFSETQ. The CDR3 totals 16 residues. Comment on this clone: As yet, its antigen is unknown.

Study-level findings and limits: Females made up more of the donors, who were largely white British, and clonal diversity may have come out too low.

This TCR was recovered from an adult in good health. This chain joins TRBV5-1 and TRBJ2-5; 9 bases align to TRBD2. Sequencing was performed on peripheral blood, taken on day 0 of AZD1222 vaccination. DNA for the CDR3: TGCGCCAGCAGCTTCGACGCGGGGGGGCACCAAGAGACCCAGTACTTC. This sequence encodes CASSFDAGGHQETQYF.